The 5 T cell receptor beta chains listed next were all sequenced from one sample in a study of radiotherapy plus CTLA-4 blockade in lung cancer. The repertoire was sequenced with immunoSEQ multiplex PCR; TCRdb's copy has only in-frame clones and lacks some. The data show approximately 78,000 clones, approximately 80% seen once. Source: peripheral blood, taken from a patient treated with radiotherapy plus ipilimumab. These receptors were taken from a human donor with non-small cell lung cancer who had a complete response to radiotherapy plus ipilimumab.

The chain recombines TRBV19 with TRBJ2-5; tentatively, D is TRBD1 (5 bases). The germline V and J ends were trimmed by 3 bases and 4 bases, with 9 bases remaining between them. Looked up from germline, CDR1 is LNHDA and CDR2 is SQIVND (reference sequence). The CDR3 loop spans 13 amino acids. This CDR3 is CASSMIGVETQYF. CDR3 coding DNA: TGTGCCAGTAGTATGATAGGGGTAGAGACCCAGTACTTC.

The CDR3 sequence is CASSAGQGFDTQYF. In DNA, the CDR3 is TGCGCCAGCAGTGCGGGACAGGGATTTGATACGCAGTATTTT. The rearrangement links TRBV10-1 to TRBJ2-3, with 9 bases fitting TRBD1. The CDR3 loop spans 14 amino acids. J lost 6 bases, V lost 4 bases, and 5 bases had no gene match. CDR1 and CDR2 (germline): WNHNN, SYGVQD (reference sequence).

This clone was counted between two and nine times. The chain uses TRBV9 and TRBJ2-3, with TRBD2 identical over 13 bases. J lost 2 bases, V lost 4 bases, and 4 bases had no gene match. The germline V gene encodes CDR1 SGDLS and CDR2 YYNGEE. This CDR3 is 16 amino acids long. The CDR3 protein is CASSTGTSGDTDTQYF. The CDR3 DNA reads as TGTGCCAGCAGCACAGGGACTAGCGGGGACACAGATACGCAGTATTTT. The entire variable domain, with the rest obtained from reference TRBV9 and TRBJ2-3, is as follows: DSGVTQTPKHLITATGQRVTLRCSPRSGDLSVYWYQQSLDQGLQFLIQYYNGEERAKGNILERFSAQQFPDLHSELNLSSLELGDSALYFCASSTGTSGDTDTQYFGPGTRLTVL.

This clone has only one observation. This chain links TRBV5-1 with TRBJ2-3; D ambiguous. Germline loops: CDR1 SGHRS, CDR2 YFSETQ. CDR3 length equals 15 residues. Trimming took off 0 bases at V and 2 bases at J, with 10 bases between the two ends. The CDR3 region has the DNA TGCGCCAGCAGCTTGGACAGATTCAACACAGATACGCAGTATTTT. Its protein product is CASSLDRFNTDTQYF. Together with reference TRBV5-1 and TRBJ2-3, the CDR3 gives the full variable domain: KAGVTQTPRYLIKTRGQQVTLSCSPISGHRSVSWYQQTPGQGLQFLFEYFSETQRNKGNFPGRFSGRQFSNSRSEMNVSTLELGDSALYLCASSLDRFNTDTQYFGPGTRLTVL.

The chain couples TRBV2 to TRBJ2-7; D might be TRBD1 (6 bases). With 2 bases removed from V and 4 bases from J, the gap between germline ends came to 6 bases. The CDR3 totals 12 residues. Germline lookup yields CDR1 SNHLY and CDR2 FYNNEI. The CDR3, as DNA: TGTGCCAGCAGTGAACAGGGGTACGAGCAGTACGTC. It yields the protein CASSEQGYEQYV.